The T cell receptor (beta chain) described here comes from a study of T-cell memory formation after mild COVID-19. Study-wide results and limits: Nothing showed for sure that second-wave clones peaking on day 37 were SARS-CoV-2 specific.

TCRdb used MiXCR to reprocess the 5' RACE reads, holding one entry per CDR3 protein. The table includes about 170,000 distinct CDR3 sequences, 10% to 15% detected once. About this clonotype itself: What it binds is unknown.

V lost 2 bases, J lost 0 bases, and 20 bases stayed unmatched. The CDR3 loop spans 24 amino acids. Per the germline V gene, CDR1 is MGHRA and CDR2 is YSYEKL. The TCR sequence derives from a man aged 18 to 29 who had mild COVID-19 (a few samples of this study predate the infection). Cell type and time point are not known. The chain is built from TRBV4-1 and TRBJ2-3; TRBD2 aligns across 16 bases. The specimen sequenced was PBMCs or a T cell subset sorted from them (not recorded which). CDR3 in amino acids: CASSQPGLAGGPASSYPSTDTQYF. The CDR3 coding sequence is TGCGCCAGCAGCCAACCGGGACTAGCGGGGGGGCCGGCCTCTTCCTATCCTAGCACAGATACGCAGTATTTT.